This T cell receptor beta chain was obtained from a study of shared clonotypes between healthy human individuals. Assay: immunoSEQ multiplex PCR; the TCRdb copy retains only in-frame clones and omits some. The repertoire holds more than 2 million clones, with about 95% as singletons. From germline, CDR1 is MNHEY and CDR2 SMNVEV (reference sequence). The CDR3 covers 15 residues. V gave up 5 bases and J gave up 2 bases; unmatched junction bases: 5. Naive CD8 isolation took CD45RO-negative cells positively selected for CCR7 and excluded terminally differentiated effector memory CD45RA+ cells. The V gene is TRBV27, the J gene TRBJ1-3; 8 bases align to TRBD1. This TCR came from a man in his late teens or twenties in good health. Source material: naive CD8+ T cells sorted from blood. CDR3 protein: CASSTSTGAGNTIYF. The CDR3 DNA reads TGTGCCAGCAGTACATCGACAGGGGCTGGAAACACCATATATTTT.